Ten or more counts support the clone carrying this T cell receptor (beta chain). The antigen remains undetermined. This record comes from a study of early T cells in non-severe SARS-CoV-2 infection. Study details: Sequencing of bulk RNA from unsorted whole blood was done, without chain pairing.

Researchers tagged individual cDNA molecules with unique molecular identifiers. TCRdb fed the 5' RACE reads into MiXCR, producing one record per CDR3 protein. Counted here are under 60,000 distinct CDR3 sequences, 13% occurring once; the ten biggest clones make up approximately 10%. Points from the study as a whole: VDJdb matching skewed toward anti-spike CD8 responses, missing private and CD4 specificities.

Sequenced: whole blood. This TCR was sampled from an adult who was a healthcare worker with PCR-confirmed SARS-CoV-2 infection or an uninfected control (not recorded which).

CDR3 nucleotides: TGTGCCAGCAGTTTACGGTGGACAGACGGGGGTCAGCCCCAGCATTTT. Its translation: CASSLRWTDGGQPQHF. The chain combines TRBV27 with TRBJ1-5; possible D gene TRBD1, 6 bases. V was cut by 2 bases and J by 6 bases, with 17 bases left in between. The CDR3 contains 16 residues. Germline V gene lookup returns CDR1 MNHEY and CDR2 SMNVEV (reference sequence).